Following are 13 T cell receptor beta chains from one sample sequenced in a study of blood T cell repertoires in COVID-19. The protocol was immunoSEQ multiplex PCR, while the TCRdb copy is restricted to in-frame clones and leaves out a portion. The sample contains about 120,000 clones, about 88% of which appear only once. The sample consisted of peripheral blood. These TCRs come from a woman older than 75 with acute or convalescent COVID-19.

This chain joins TRBV29-1 and TRBJ1-4, with 7 bases identical to TRBD1. This CDR3 spans 13 amino acids. V was clipped by 6 bases and J by 2 bases; unmatched bases: 3. Germline CDR1 SQVTM, CDR2 ANQGSEA. CDR3 coding DNA: TGCAGCGTGGGACAGAACACTAATGAAAAACTGTTTTTT. As protein: CSVGQNTNEKLFF. The whole variable domain, filled in from reference TRBV29-1 and TRBJ1-4, reads SAVISQKPSRDICQRGTSLTIQCQVDSQVTMMFWYRQQPGQSLTLIATANQGSEATYESGFVIDKFPISRPNLTFSTLTVSNMSPEDSSIYLCSVGQNTNEKLFFGSGTQLSVL.

This clone was recorded only once. The rearrangement links TRBV7-3 to TRBJ1-2; a weak D match, TRBD1 (6 bases). The germline CDR1 and CDR2 sequences are SGHTA and FQGTGA. The V gene lost 5 bases and the J gene lost 7 bases, with 14 bases spanning the gap. The length of the CDR3 is 13 residues. The CDR3 sequence is CASSLQGRGGYTF. The CDR3 region has the DNA TGTGCCAGCAGCCTACAGGGCAGGGGTGGCTACACCTTC. Together with reference TRBV7-3 and TRBJ1-2, the CDR3 gives the full variable domain: GAGVSQTPSNKVTEKGKYVELRCDPISGHTALYWYRQSLGQGPEFLIYFQGTGAADDSGLPNDRFFAVRPEGSVSTLKIQRTERGDSAVYLCASSLQGRGGYTFGSGTRLTVV.

The J gene is TRBJ1-5, the V gene TRBV28, with unresolved D. The germline CDR1 and CDR2 sequences are MDHEN and SYDVKM. The CDR3 contains 13 residues. V shed 2 bases and J shed 7 bases, with 9 bases lying between them. The CDR3 sequence: CASSLEGRQPQHF. CDR3 in DNA: TGTGCCAGCAGTTTAGAGGGAAGGCAGCCCCAGCATTTT.

The chain carries TRBV5-5 and TRBJ1-1; no clear D gene. Germline loops: CDR1 SGHKS, CDR2 YYEKEE (reference sequence). Deletions cut 2 bases from V and 5 bases from J, with 10 bases between. The CDR3 has 13 residues. The chain's CDR3 is CASSFGLQTEAFF. In DNA, the CDR3 is TGTGCCAGCAGCTTCGGCTTACAGACTGAAGCTTTCTTT.

V is TRBV11-2 and J is TRBJ2-7; 8 bases map to TRBD1. V gave up 0 bases and J gave up 6 bases; unmatched junction bases: 16. CDR1 and CDR2 from the germline V gene are SGHAT and FQNNGV. The CDR3 is 18 residues long. As DNA, the CDR3 is TGTGCCAGCAGCTTAGAATCCTCCCTTGGCAGGGGGCAGGGCGAGCAGTACTTC. Translated: CASSLESSLGRGQGEQYF. The entire variable domain, with the rest obtained from reference TRBV11-2 and TRBJ2-7, is as follows: EAGVAQSPRYKIIEKRQSVAFWCNPISGHATLYWYQQILGQGPKLLIQFQNNGVVDDSQLPKDRFSAERLKGVDSTLKIQPAKLEDSAVYLCASSLESSLGRGQGEQYFGPGTRLTVT.

This clone was seen more than once but under ten times. V gene TRBV3-1 (or the pseudogene TRBV3-2) combines with J gene TRBJ1-1; D might be TRBD1 (6 bases). The CDR3 sequence is 14 residues long. Looked up from germline, CDR1 is LGHDT and CDR2 is YNNKEL (reference sequence). V dropped 2 bases and J dropped 5 bases, with 12 bases sitting between them. In DNA form, the CDR3 reads TGTGCCAGCAGCCAAAAGGGGGGGGTGACTGAAGCTTTCTTT. Its protein is CASSQKGGVTEAFF.

The V gene is TRBV21-1, the J gene TRBJ1-5; TRBD1 is taken as the D call from the table, unchecked against the DNA. TRBV21-1 corresponds to a pseudogene. The CDR3 runs to 15 residues. The CDR3, as DNA: TGTGCCAGCAGCGAACTGTCAGGGGCGGGTCAGCCCCAGCATTTT. This sequence encodes CASSELSGAGQPQHF.

The chain joins TRBV10-3 to TRBJ2-1, with 13 bases fitting TRBD2. There are 16 residues in the CDR3. After removal of 6 bases from V and 7 bases from J, the junction contained 9 bases not matched to a gene. In germline, CDR1 is ENHRY, CDR2 SYGVKD. The CDR3 reads CAIRPKTSGGLNEQFF. In nucleotides, the CDR3 is TGTGCCATCAGACCCAAGACTAGCGGGGGGCTAAATGAGCAGTTCTTC.

The chain has TRBV6-5 and TRBJ2-2; D unclear. V was shortened by 7 bases and J by 7 bases, with 10 bases between the two germline ends. The CDR3 contains 12 residues. The germline V gene has CDR1 MNHEY and CDR2 SVGAGI. The DNA of the CDR3 is TGTGCCAGCATCCCCTCTGTCGGGGAGCTGTTTTTT. Protein: CASIPSVGELFF.

The chain employs TRBV7-2 and TRBJ1-6, with a tentative D call TRBD1 (5 bases). The germline V gene has CDR1 SGHTA and CDR2 FQGNSA. V lost 4 bases and J 14 bases, leaving 15 bases between the germline ends. This CDR3 is 13 amino acids long. The CDR3 reads CASSSGVLKTLHF. CDR3 DNA sequence: TGTGCCAGCAGCTCGGGGGTCCTTAAAACCCTCCACTTT.

The chain carries TRBV10-3 and TRBJ1-5; D ambiguous. Trimming took 6 bases from V and 4 from J, leaving 13 bases between them. The germline CDR1 and CDR2 sequences are ENHRY and SYGVKD. CDR3 length: 14 amino acids. CDR3 DNA: TGTGCCATCAGCCTCCCGGGTCTTAATCAGCCCCAGCATTTT. Encoded protein: CAISLPGLNQPQHF.

The J gene is TRBJ2-7, the V gene TRBV5-1; a weak D match, TRBD2 (5 bases). Germline CDR1 and CDR2: SGHRS and YFSETQ. Trimming left V 0 bases short and J 6 bases short, with 10 bases between. The CDR3 runs to 13 residues. CDR3 region: CASSLEGEAEQYF. In DNA form, the CDR3 reads TGCGCCAGCAGCTTGGAGGGAGAGGCCGAGCAGTACTTC.

This clone appeared once. This sequence joins TRBV3-1 (or the pseudogene TRBV3-2) and TRBJ2-5, with 7 bases aligning to TRBD1. CDR1 is LGHDT, CDR2 YNNKEL, per germline (reference sequence). J was trimmed by 2 bases and V by 4 bases; bases with no gene match: 7. This CDR3 has 15 amino acids. Here the CDR3 reads CASSLLGQVQETQYF. Written as DNA, the CDR3 is TGTGCCAGCAGCCTCCTAGGACAGGTACAAGAGACCCAGTACTTC.